A selection of T cell receptor beta chains follows, all from one sample in a study of regulatory and conventional T cells in RAG deficiency. This table comes from immunoSEQ multiplex PCR, and its TCRdb copy is limited to in-frame clones, with some not included. The sample carries 32,000 or so clones, around 91% recorded once. This sample was shared with a second study, whose subject was regulatory T cells.

Sample: CD8+ T cells sorted from blood. The receptors were sampled from a human donor in good health. The CDR3 runs from the conserved cysteine through the conserved F or W. Each record gives: V gene, J gene, D gene, CDR3 protein, CDR3 DNA. The D gene is left open where the match is weak.

>TRBV27|TRBJ2-7|.
CASSLLDGTYEQYF
TGTGCCAGCAGTTTACTGGACGGCACCTACGAGCAGTACTTC
>TRBV6-5|TRBJ1-6|TRBD1
CASTRTGRNSPLHF
TGTGCCAGCACCCGGACAGGGAGGAATTCACCCCTCCACTTT
>TRBV5-1|TRBJ2-5|TRBD2
CASSFGTSGGQETQYF
TGCGCCAGCAGCTTTGGGACTAGCGGGGGACAAGAGACCCAGTACTTC
>TRBV29-1|TRBJ2-7|TRBD1
CSARDRGQGEQYF
TGCAGCGCCCGCGACAGGGGGCAGGGCGAGCAGTACTTC
>TRBV18|TRBJ2-3|TRBD2
CASSPAKRGGSTDTQYF
TGTGCCAGCTCACCGGCCAAGCGGGGGGGAAGCACAGATACGCAGTATTTT
>TRBV6-1|TRBJ1-1|.
CASSIGQVNTEAFF
TGTGCCAGCAGCATAGGTCAGGTGAACACTGAAGCTTTCTTT
>TRBV27|TRBJ2-1|.
CASSPRVGSSYNEQFF
TGTGCCAGCAGTCCTCGCGTGGGAAGCTCCTACAATGAGCAGTTCTTC
>TRBV5-5|TRBJ2-7|TRBD1
CASSLRTGETYEQYF
TGTGCCAGCAGCTTAAGGACAGGGGAAACCTACGAGCAGTACTTC
>TRBV9|TRBJ1-1|.
CASSVDPGRNTEAFF
TGTGCCAGCAGCGTAGATCCAGGACGAAACACTGAAGCTTTCTTT
>TRBV7-2|TRBJ2-5|TRBD1
CASSRGVGGTETQYF
TGTGCCAGCAGTCGAGGGGTAGGGGGCACAGAGACCCAGTACTTC
>TRBV19|TRBJ2-7|TRBD1
CASSPRGTGEYEQYF
TGTGCCAGTAGCCCGCGGGGGACAGGGGAATACGAGCAGTACTTC